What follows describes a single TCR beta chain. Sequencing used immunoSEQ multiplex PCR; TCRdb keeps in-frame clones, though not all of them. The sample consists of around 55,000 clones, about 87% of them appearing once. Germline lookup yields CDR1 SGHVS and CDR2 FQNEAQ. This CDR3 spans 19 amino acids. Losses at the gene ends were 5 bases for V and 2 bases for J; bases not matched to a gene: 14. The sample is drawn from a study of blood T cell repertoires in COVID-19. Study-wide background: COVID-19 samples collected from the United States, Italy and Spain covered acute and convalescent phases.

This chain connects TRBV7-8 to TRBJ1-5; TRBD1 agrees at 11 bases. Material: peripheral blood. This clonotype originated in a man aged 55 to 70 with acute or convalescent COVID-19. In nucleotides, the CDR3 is TGTGCCAGCAGCCCACCTGGACAGGGGGCAGTATCCCGCAATCAGCCCCAGCATTTT. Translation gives CASSPPGQGAVSRNQPQHF.